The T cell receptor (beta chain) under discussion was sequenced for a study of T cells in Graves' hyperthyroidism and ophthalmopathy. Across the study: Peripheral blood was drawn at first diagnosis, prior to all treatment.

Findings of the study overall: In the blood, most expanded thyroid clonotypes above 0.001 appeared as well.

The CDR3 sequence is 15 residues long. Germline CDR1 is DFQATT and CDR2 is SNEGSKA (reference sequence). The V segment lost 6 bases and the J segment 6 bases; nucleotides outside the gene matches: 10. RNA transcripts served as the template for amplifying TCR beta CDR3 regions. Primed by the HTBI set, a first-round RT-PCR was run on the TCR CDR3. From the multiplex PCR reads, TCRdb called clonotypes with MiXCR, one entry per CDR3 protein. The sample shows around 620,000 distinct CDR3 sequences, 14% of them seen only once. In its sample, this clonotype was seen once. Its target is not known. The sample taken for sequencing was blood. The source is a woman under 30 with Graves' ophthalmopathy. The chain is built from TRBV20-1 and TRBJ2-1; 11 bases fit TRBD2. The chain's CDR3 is CSASSGTSGSNEQFF. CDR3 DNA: TGCAGTGCAAGTAGCGGGACTAGCGGAAGCAATGAGCAGTTCTTC.